These T cell receptor beta chains were read from a single sample in a study of Graves' ophthalmopathy and Graves' hyperthyroidism. TCRdb redid the calling of the multiplex PCR reads with MiXCR, one entry per CDR3 protein. The sample records 650,000 to 900,000 distinct CDR3 sequences, roughly two fifths being singletons. The sequenced sample consisted of peripheral blood. Receptors originate from an adult man with Graves' ophthalmopathy. CDR3s include the opening cysteine and the closing phenylalanine or tryptophan. Fields, in order: J gene, D gene, V gene, clone size, CDR3 DNA, CDR3 protein. A D gene is named only where the DNA matches it firmly. The size of a clone is reported for some rows only, either as once, few or many, or as a class for expanded clones.

>TRBJ1-4|.|TRBV12-3/TRBV12-4|many
TGTGCCAGCAGCTCGGGGCGGGAGGAAAAACTGTTTTTT
CASSSGREEKLFF
>TRBJ1-4|TRBD1|TRBV19|few
TGTGCCAGTAGGAACAGACAGGGCACTAATGAAAAACTGTTTTTT
CASRNRQGTNEKLFF
>TRBJ1-1|.|TRBV19|once
TGTGCCAGTAGTCTCCGACAAGAAACTTTCCCTCACTTCGGCACTGAAGCTTTCTTT
CASSLRQETFPHFGTEAFF
>TRBJ2-7|.|TRBV7-9|.
TGTGCCAGCAGCCGGGACGGGGGGACATCATCCTACGAGCAGTACTTC
CASSRDGGTSSYEQYF
>TRBJ1-1|.|TRBV29-1|.
TGCAGCGTTGAAGACACGCTGGGAACTGAAGCTTTCTTT
CSVEDTLGTEAFF
>TRBJ1-2|.|TRBV9|few
TGTGCCAGCAGCGTAATGGGATCCAACTATGGCTACACCTTC
CASSVMGSNYGYTF
>TRBJ2-3|.|TRBV19|.
TGTGCCACCACCGGAGGGACACGGCAGTATTTT
CATTGGTRQYF
>TRBJ2-5|.|TRBV29-1|many
TGCAGCGTTGAAGAATCAGGACAGGAGACCCAGTACTTC
CSVEESGQETQYF
>TRBJ2-2|TRBD2|TRBV13|few
TGTGCCAGCAGCGTGCTGACTAGCGGGTATCTCAACACCGGGGAGCTGTTTTTT
CASSVLTSGYLNTGELFF
>TRBJ2-2|TRBD1|TRBV2|many
TGTGCCAGTAGTGTGACAGGGACCGGGGAGCTGTTTTTT
CASSVTGTGELFF
>TRBJ2-2|TRBD1|TRBV2|.
TGTGCCAGCAGTGTCTCGACAGGGGGAGCCGGCGGGGAGCTGTTTTTT
CASSVSTGGAGGELFF
>TRBJ2-5|.|TRBV15|once
TGTGCCACCAGCACCTCAAACAGGGTCGGGGAGACCCAGTACTTC
CATSTSNRVGETQYF
>TRBJ1-2|.|TRBV12-3/TRBV12-4|.
TGTGCCAGCAGTTTAGACGCTCTGAATGGCTACACCTTC
CASSLDALNGYTF
>TRBJ2-2|TRBD2|TRBV19|.
TGTGCCACCTCTGGACTAGCGGGAACCACCGGGGAGCTGTTTTTT
CATSGLAGTTGELFF
>TRBJ1-3|.|TRBV7-9|many
TGTGCCAGCAGTCCCCTCTCTGGAAACACCATATATTTT
CASSPLSGNTIYF
>TRBJ1-4|.|TRBV5-5|few
TGTGCCAGCAGCAACCCCACTAATGAAAAACTGTTTTTT
CASSNPTNEKLFF
>TRBJ1-2|TRBD1|TRBV9|.
TGTGCCAGCAGCGTAGGGGGAGGGGGCGGCTATGGCTACACCTTC
CASSVGGGGGYGYTF
>TRBJ2-5|.|TRBV7-2|many
TGTGCCAGCAGCCCACGAGTTTGGGGGGTTGAGGAGACCCAGTACTTC
CASSPRVWGVEETQYF
>TRBJ1-2|TRBD1|TRBV5-4|.
TGTGCCAGCAGCCGACCGGGACAGGGGAATAACTATGGCTACACCTTC
CASSRPGQGNNYGYTF
>TRBJ2-7|.|TRBV5-1|.
TGCGCCAGCAGCTTGGGAGTCCTATCCTACGAGCAGTACTTC
CASSLGVLSYEQYF
>TRBJ2-3|.|TRBV29-1|.
TGCAGCGTTGTAGGTTTAGGGGCCGAAGATACGCAGTATTTT
CSVVGLGAEDTQYF
>TRBJ2-5|TRBD1|TRBV2|.
TGTGCCAGCAGTGCCCGACAGGGGACGGGGAAAGAGACCCAGTACTTC
CASSARQGTGKETQYF
>TRBJ1-2|.|TRBV11-2|few
TGTGCCAGCAGCTTAGCCCCAGAGACAGCTAACTATGGCTACACCTTC
CASSLAPETANYGYTF
>TRBJ2-7|.|TRBV24-1|few
TGTGCCAGCAGTTTATCGGGACACTCCTACGAGCAGTACTTC
CASSLSGHSYEQYF
>TRBJ1-4|.|TRBV10-3|.
TGTGCCGGCGGGCCCTCGGGACACTCTAATGAAAAACTGTTTTTT
CAGGPSGHSNEKLFF
>TRBJ2-2|TRBD1|TRBV25-1|.
TGTGCCAGCAACTCCCGGGACAGGAGTAGCGGGGAGCTGTTTTTT
CASNSRDRSSGELFF
>TRBJ2-7|.|TRBV20-1|few
TGCAGTGCTAGCCAGGACAGTGCTAGCGAGCAGTACTTC
CSASQDSASEQYF
>TRBJ1-1|.|TRBV5-6|.
TGTGCCAGCAGCTTTGTTACAGGCATCAACACTGAAGCTTTCTTT
CASSFVTGINTEAFF
>TRBJ1-5|.|TRBV20-1|few
TGCAGTGCTAGTAAAAGCAATCAGCCCCAGCATTTT
CSASKSNQPQHF
>TRBJ2-7|.|TRBV7-9|many
TGTGCCAGCAGCTTAGCGGCTGGACCTTACGAGCAGTACTTC
CASSLAAGPYEQYF
>TRBJ2-2|TRBD1|TRBV24-1|.
TGTGCCAGCAGTGACCGACAGGGGGCAAGCGGGGAGCTGTTTTTT
CASSDRQGASGELFF
>TRBJ2-5|.|TRBV7-2|.
TGTGCCAGCAGCTTCGCCGCTGAGGAAGAGACCCAGTACTTC
CASSFAAEEETQYF
>TRBJ1-3|.|TRBV2|.
TGTGCCAGCTCACCGGGACAAGCGGCTGGAAACACCATATATTTT
CASSPGQAAGNTIYF
>TRBJ2-7|.|TRBV7-2|.
TGTGCCAGCAGCTGGGTGGCTTACGAGCAGTACTTC
CASSWVAYEQYF
>TRBJ2-5|.|TRBV6-1|.
TGTGCCAGCAAAGTCACGGGTGGGACCCAGTACTTC
CASKVTGGTQYF
>TRBJ1-1|TRBD1|TRBV12-5|few
TGTGCTTCTCAGGGGGATGGCGTCACTGAAGCTTTCTTT
CASQGDGVTEAFF
>TRBJ1-4|.|TRBV19|.
TGTGCTAGAGTCGGGGGACCTAATGAAAAACTGTTTTTT
CARVGGPNEKLFF
>TRBJ2-5|.|TRBV9|.
TGTGCCAGCAGCGTAGAAGGTGAAGAAGAGACCCAGTACTTC
CASSVEGEEETQYF
>TRBJ1-4|.|TRBV10-3|many
TGTGCCATCAGTGAGTCGGGGCCAGGGGTTAATGAAAAACTGTTTTTT
CAISESGPGVNEKLFF
>TRBJ2-7|.|TRBV2|.
TGTGCCAGCAGTTTTTCGGAGAAAATCTACGAGCAGTACTTC
CASSFSEKIYEQYF